The next 23 T cell receptor beta chains were all read from a single sample in a study of T cell responses to AZD1222 COVID-19 vaccine. Profiled with immunoSEQ multiplex PCR; TCRdb holds only in-frame clones, not every one. The table shows 85,000 to 110,000 clones, with approximately 89% occurring only once. The input for sequencing was peripheral blood, taken on day 0 of AZD1222 vaccination. The receptors were gathered from an adult in good health.

This chain connects TRBV7-2 to TRBJ2-1; D unclear. Germline V gene lookup returns CDR1 SGHTA and CDR2 FQGNSA. Between the trimmed V and J ends, which lost 3 bases and 7 bases, there was a span of 4 bases. The length of the CDR3 is 11 residues. CDR3 coding DNA: TGTGCCAGCAGCTTCCTTAATGAGCAGTTCTTC. It is translated as CASSFLNEQFF.

The chain carries TRBV7-2 and TRBJ2-7; no clear D. Germline CDR1 SGHTA, CDR2 FQGNSA. Trimming took off 1 base at V and 0 bases at J, with 10 bases between the two ends. The CDR3 is made up of 15 amino acids. In DNA, the CDR3 is TGTGCCAGCAGCTTAGGGCACAGCATCTCCTACGAGCAGTACTTC. It translates to CASSLGHSISYEQYF. The full variable domain, rest sourced from reference TRBV7-2 and TRBJ2-7, is GAGVSQSPSNKVTEKGKDVELRCDPISGHTALYWYRQSLGQGLEFLIYFQGNSAPDKSGLPSDRFSAERTGGSVSTLTIQRTQQEDSAVYLCASSLGHSISYEQYFGPGTRLTVT.

The chain uses TRBV7-2 and TRBJ2-7; 13 nucleotides align to TRBD2. The V segment lost 5 bases and the J segment 5 bases; nucleotides outside the gene matches: 3. CDR1 and CDR2 (germline): SGHTA, FQGNSA. The CDR3 loop spans 14 amino acids. CDR3 in DNA: TGTGCCAGCAGCCCCGGACTAGCGGGGGACGAGCAGTACTTC. It codes for CASSPGLAGDEQYF.

The chain recombines TRBV7-2 with TRBJ1-2, with 11 nucleotides matching TRBD1. Germline V gene lookup returns CDR1 SGHTA and CDR2 FQGNSA. This CDR3 is 15 amino acids long. J was trimmed by 4 bases and V by 1 base; bases with no gene match: 2. CDR3 coding DNA: TGTGCCAGCAGCTTAGGGGACAGGGGGTTCTATGGCTACACCTTC. Amino acid sequence: CASSLGDRGFYGYTF.

The rearrangement joins TRBV19 to TRBJ1-4; maybe TRBD1 (6 bases). The CDR3 totals 15 residues. Germline-derived CDR1 and CDR2 are LNHDA and SQIVND (reference sequence). The ends were cut back, 5 bases at V and 5 bases at J, with 15 bases in the middle. In nucleotides, the CDR3 is TGTGCCAGTAGTCCTCGAGGCAGGGGAAATGAAAAACTGTTTTTT. The encoded protein is CASSPRGRGNEKLFF.

J is TRBJ1-4 and V is TRBV7-2, with a tentative D call TRBD1 (6 bases). Germline lookup yields CDR1 SGHTA and CDR2 FQGNSA. V gave up 6 bases and J gave up 8 bases, with 22 bases separating them. The CDR3 spans 16 residues. The CDR3 is CASRQGLSSLGEKLFF. CDR3 nucleotides: TGTGCCAGCAGACAGGGTCTTAGTTCCCTGGGGGAAAAACTGTTTTTT.

This clone showed up just once. The rearrangement uses TRBV24-1 and TRBJ2-7; no reliable D call. Per germline, CDR1 KGHDR and CDR2 SFDVKD. The CDR3 contains 14 residues. Trimming shortened V by 4 bases and J by 3 bases, and 12 bases separated the two germline ends. The CDR3 DNA follows: TGTGCCACCAGTGACCCGAGGAACCACTACGAGCAGTACTTC. Its protein is CATSDPRNHYEQYF.

This rearrangement joins TRBV11-2 to TRBJ2-7; tentatively, D is TRBD2 (5 bases). Between the trimmed V and J ends, which lost 1 base and 3 bases, there was a span of 10 bases. The CDR3 runs 14 residues. Germline V gene sequence: CDR1 SGHAT, CDR2 FQNNGV. CDR3 coding DNA: TGTGCCAGCAGCTTAGCAACGGGAAACTACGAGCAGTACTTC. This translates into CASSLATGNYEQYF.

The chain couples TRBV20-1 to TRBJ1-1, with D hard to call. This CDR3 region has 11 residues. Germline V gene lookup returns CDR1 DFQATT and CDR2 SNEGSKA (reference sequence). V shed 7 bases and J shed 0 bases, with 6 bases lying between them. The CDR3, as DNA: TGCAGTGTCCTCATGAACACTGAAGCTTTCTTT. Protein sequence: CSVLMNTEAFF.

This rearrangement joins TRBV2 to TRBJ2-7; TRBD1 aligns across 7 bases. Trimming cost V 8 bases and J 3 bases; bases outside gene matches: 10. Germline values: CDR1 SNHLY, CDR2 FYNNEI. The CDR3 is 14 amino acids. Written as DNA, the CDR3 is TGTGCCAGCGCGGACAGGCAATTGCTCTACGAGCAGTACTTC. Its translation: CASADRQLLYEQYF.

The chain recombines TRBV18 with TRBJ2-1, with 8 bases identical to TRBD2. V dropped 0 bases and J dropped 4; count of bases not matched to a gene: 5. Germline V gene sequence: CDR1 KGHSH, CDR2 LQKENI. The CDR3 is 16 amino acids. CDR3 coding DNA: TGTGCCAGCTCACCACCCAGCGGGGGAGAATACAATGAGCAGTTCTTC. Protein sequence: CASSPPSGGEYNEQFF.

V gene TRBV10-3 combines with J gene TRBJ2-3; D might be TRBD1 or TRBD2, each matching 5 bases. Germline V gene lookup returns CDR1 ENHRY and CDR2 SYGVKD. With 4 bases removed from V and 2 bases from J, the gap between germline ends came to 7 bases. The CDR3 sequence is 13 residues long. CDR3 bases: TGTGCCATCAGTGCAGGGACCACAGATACGCAGTATTTT. This translates into CAISAGTTDTQYF.

V and J are TRBV4-1 and TRBJ2-6; D not certain. V lost 1 base to trimming and J lost 0 bases, with 10 bases between them. The CDR3 consists of 17 residues. Per the germline V gene, CDR1 is MGHRA and CDR2 is YSYEKL. The CDR3 here is CASSQVWRSSGANVLTF. CDR3 nucleotides: TGCGCCAGCAGCCAAGTATGGCGGAGCTCTGGGGCCAACGTCCTGACTTTC.

This chain connects TRBV4-3 to TRBJ1-2; tentatively, D is TRBD1 (6 bases). The CDR3 covers 17 residues. V was clipped by 0 bases and J by 4 bases, with 18 bases between them. From germline, CDR1 is LGHNA and CDR2 YSLEER. The CDR3 is CASSQDVWGATSYGYTF. The CDR3 coding sequence is TGCGCCAGCAGCCAAGATGTTTGGGGGGCGACCAGCTATGGCTACACCTTC.

The V and J genes are TRBV19 and TRBJ1-1; D is possibly TRBD1 (6 bases). V was trimmed by 5 bases and J by 2 bases, leaving 9 bases between them. From germline, CDR1 is LNHDA and CDR2 SQIVND (reference sequence). The CDR3 length is 13 residues. The CDR3 here is CASSDRLNTEAFF. The DNA of the CDR3 is TGTGCCAGTAGTGACAGGCTTAACACTGAAGCTTTCTTT.

The CDR3 bases are TGTGCCAACTCCGGGGCCCAGGGGGCGAGCACCGGGGAGCTGTTTTTT. Protein: CANSGAQGASTGELFF. The V call is TRBV19, the J call TRBJ2-2; TRBD1 agrees at 8 bases. V shed 10 bases, J shed 4 bases, and the junction held 14 bases outside the gene matches. The CDR3 contains 16 residues. Germline CDR1 reads LNHDA; CDR2 reads SQIVND (reference sequence). Based on the CDR3 plus reference TRBV19 and TRBJ2-2, the full variable domain is DGGITQSPKYLFRKEGQNVTLSCEQNLNHDAMYWYRQDPGQGLRLIYYSQIVNDFQKGDIAEGYSVSREKKESFPLTVTSAQKNPTAFYLCANSGAQGASTGELFFGEGSRLTVL.

The rearrangement uses TRBV20-1 and TRBJ1-3; D possibly corresponds to TRBD1 (5 bases). Germline V gives CDR1 DFQATT, CDR2 SNEGSKA (reference sequence). The germline V and J ends were trimmed by 3 bases and 0 bases, with 9 bases remaining between them. This CDR3 has 14 residues. The CDR3 spells CSASPDTSGNTIYF. The DNA for the CDR3 is TGCAGTGCTAGTCCGGACACCTCTGGAAACACCATATATTTT.

V usage is TRBV6-5 and J usage is TRBJ2-1; 7 nucleotides agree with TRBD2. The CDR3 contains 13 residues. The ends lost 7 bases at V and 8 bases at J; junction bases unmatched: 8. Germline assignment: CDR1 MNHEY and CDR2 SVGAGI. The CDR3 DNA is TGTGCCAGCATCTCTGGGGGAGGGGATGAGCAGTTCTTC. Its translation is CASISGGGDEQFF.

J is TRBJ2-6 and V is TRBV7-2; either TRBD1 or TRBD2 may fit D (5 bases each). The CDR3 is 18 residues long. With 4 bases removed from V and 1 base from J, the gap between germline ends came to 17 bases. The germline V gene encodes CDR1 SGHTA and CDR2 FQGNSA. This chain's CDR3 is CASSSGTDGLSGANVLTF. The DNA of the CDR3 is TGTGCCAGCAGCTCCGGGACGGATGGATTGTCTGGGGCCAACGTCCTGACTTTC.

The genes are TRBV27 and TRBJ2-7; D is possibly TRBD1 or TRBD2 (5 bases each). The V end lost 4 bases, the J end lost 3 bases, and 19 bases lay between the germline ends. The CDR3 extends over 16 amino acids. Germline CDR1 MNHEY, CDR2 SMNVEV (reference sequence). CDR3 amino acids: CASSSSSVRAGYEQYF. Here the CDR3 DNA reads TGTGCCAGCAGTTCCTCCTCAGTCAGGGCGGGCTACGAGCAGTACTTC.

V usage is TRBV7-2 and J usage is TRBJ1-3, with D possibly being TRBD1 (5 bases). The CDR3 sequence is 16 residues long. The germline V gene has CDR1 SGHTA and CDR2 FQGNSA. Trimming took 5 bases from V and 2 from J, leaving 16 bases between them. This CDR3 is CASSTQGGGTGNTIYF. For the CDR3, the DNA is TGTGCCAGCAGCACCCAGGGTGGAGGCACTGGAAACACCATATATTTT. The full variable domain, its missing parts supplied by reference TRBV7-2 and TRBJ1-3, is GAGVSQSPSNKVTEKGKDVELRCDPISGHTALYWYRQSLGQGLEFLIYFQGNSAPDKSGLPSDRFSAERTGGSVSTLTIQRTQQEDSAVYLCASSTQGGGTGNTIYFGEGSWLTVV.

V usage is TRBV12-2 and J usage is TRBJ2-2. TRBV12-2 is recorded as a pseudogene. The CDR3 has 15 amino acids. CDR3 amino acids: CASRSPVIRPGELFF. CDR3 sequence (DNA): TGTGCAAGTCGCTCCCCGGTTATAAGGCCCGGGGAGCTGTTTTTT.

The chain combines TRBV9 with TRBJ1-1; the D gene is possibly TRBD1 (5 bases). Trimming took off 0 bases at V and 3 bases at J, with 9 bases between the two ends. This CDR3 spans 14 amino acids. Germline CDR1 SGDLS, CDR2 YYNGEE. The CDR3 coding sequence is TGTGCCAGCAGCGTAGACGTAGGGGACACTGAAGCTTTCTTT. It translates to CASSVDVGDTEAFF.